This passage covers 2 T cell receptor beta chains from one sample sequenced in a study of shared clonotypes between healthy human individuals. Positive CCR7 selection of CD45RO-negative cells yielded the naive CD8 cells, and terminally differentiated effector memory CD45RA+ cells were excluded. The assay was immunoSEQ multiplex PCR, and TCRdb's table has in-frame clones only and misses some. The repertoire holds 1.5 million to 2.5 million clones, with about 95% as singletons. The sequenced sample was naive CD8+ T cells sorted from blood. The receptors here all came from a man between 18 and 35 years old in good health.

The chain joins TRBV11-2 to TRBJ2-7, with D uncertain. Germline V gives CDR1 SGHAT, CDR2 FQNNGV. Trimming shortened V by 5 bases and J by 4 bases, and 18 bases separated the two germline ends. CDR3 length equals 15 residues. The CDR3 coding sequence is TGTGCCAGCAGCATCTCACCCGCTGAGAAGTACGAGCAGTACTTC. The encoded protein is CASSISPAEKYEQYF.

The V and J genes are TRBV30 and TRBJ2-3; D uncertain. V lost 0 bases to trimming and J lost 0 bases, with 13 bases between them. Germline CDR1 reads GTSNPN; CDR2 reads SVGIG (reference sequence). This CDR3 contains 16 residues. CDR3 loop: CAWSVVSITSTDTQYF. CDR3 nucleotide sequence: TGTGCCTGGAGTGTAGTCTCTATAACTAGCACAGATACGCAGTATTTT.